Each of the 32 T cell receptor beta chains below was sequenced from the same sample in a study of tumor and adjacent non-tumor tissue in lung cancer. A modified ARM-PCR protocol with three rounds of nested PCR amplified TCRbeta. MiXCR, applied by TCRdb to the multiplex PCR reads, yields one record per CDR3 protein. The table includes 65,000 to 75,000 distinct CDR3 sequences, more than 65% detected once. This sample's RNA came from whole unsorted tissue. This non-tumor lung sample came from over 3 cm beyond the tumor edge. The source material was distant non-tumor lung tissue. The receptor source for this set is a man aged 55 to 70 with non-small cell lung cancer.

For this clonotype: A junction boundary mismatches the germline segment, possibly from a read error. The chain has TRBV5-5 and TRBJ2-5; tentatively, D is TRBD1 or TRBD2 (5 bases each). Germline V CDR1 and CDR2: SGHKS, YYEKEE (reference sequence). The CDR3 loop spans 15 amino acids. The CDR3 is CASSLAGTAKETHYF. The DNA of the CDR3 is TGTGCTAGCAGCTTGGCCGGGACCGCTAAGGAGACCCACTACTTC.

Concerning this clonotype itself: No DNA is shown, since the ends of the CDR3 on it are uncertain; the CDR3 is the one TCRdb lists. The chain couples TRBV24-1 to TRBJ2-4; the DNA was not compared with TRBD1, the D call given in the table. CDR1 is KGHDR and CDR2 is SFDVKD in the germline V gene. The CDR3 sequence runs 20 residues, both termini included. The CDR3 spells CATCDARVGTGSRAKNIQCF.

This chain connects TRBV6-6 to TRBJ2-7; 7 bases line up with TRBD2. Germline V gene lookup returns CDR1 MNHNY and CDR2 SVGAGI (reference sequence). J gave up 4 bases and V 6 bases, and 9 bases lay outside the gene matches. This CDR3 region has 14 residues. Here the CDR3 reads CASSREGGGYEQYF. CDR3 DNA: TGTGCCAGCAGCAGGGAGGGAGGCGGGTACGAGCAGTACTTC.

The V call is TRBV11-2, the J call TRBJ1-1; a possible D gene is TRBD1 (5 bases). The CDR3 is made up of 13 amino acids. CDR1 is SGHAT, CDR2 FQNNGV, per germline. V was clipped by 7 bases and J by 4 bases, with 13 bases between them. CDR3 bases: TGTGCCAGCAATCCCGGGGGGGGCACTGAAGCTTTCTTT. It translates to CASNPGGGTEAFF.

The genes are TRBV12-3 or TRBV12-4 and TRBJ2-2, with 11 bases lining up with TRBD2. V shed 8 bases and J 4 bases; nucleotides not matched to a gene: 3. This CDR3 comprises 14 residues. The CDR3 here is CASSLAGGTGELFF. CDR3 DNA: TGTGCCAGCTCCCTAGCGGGGGGCACCGGGGAGCTGTTTTTT.

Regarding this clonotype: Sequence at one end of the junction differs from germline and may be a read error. The CDR3 here is CASSEKGWSKHEQYF. Written as DNA, the CDR3 is TGTGCCAGCAGTGAAAAGGGCTGGAGTAAACACGAACAGTACTTC. The chain recombines TRBV6-1 with TRBJ2-7; D unclear. CDR1 is MNHNS, CDR2 SASEGT, per germline. This CDR3 has 15 residues.

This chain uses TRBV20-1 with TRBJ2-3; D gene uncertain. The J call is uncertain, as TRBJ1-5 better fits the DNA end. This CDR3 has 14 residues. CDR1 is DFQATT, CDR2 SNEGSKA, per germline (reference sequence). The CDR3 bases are TGCAATGCCCTTTTCTGGGCACACACAGATACGCAGCATTTT. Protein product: CNALFWAHTDTQHF.

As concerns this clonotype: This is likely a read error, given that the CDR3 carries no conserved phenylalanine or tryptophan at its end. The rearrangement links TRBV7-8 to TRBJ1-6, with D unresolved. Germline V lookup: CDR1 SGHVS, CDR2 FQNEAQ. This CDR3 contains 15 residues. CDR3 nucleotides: TGTGCCCGCAGCTTAGCGTTCACATCTGCTTCACCCCTCCACCTT. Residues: CARSLAFTSASPLHL.

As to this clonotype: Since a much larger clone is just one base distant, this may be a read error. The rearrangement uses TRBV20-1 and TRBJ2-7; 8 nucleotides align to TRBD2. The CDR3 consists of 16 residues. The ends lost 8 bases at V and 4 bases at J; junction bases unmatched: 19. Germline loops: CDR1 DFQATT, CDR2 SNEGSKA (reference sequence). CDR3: CSTVPSGGTRSYEQYF. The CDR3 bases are TGCAGTACCGTCCCCAGTGGGGGGACTAGAAGTTACGAGCAGTACTTC.

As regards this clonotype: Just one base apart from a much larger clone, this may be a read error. The CDR3 loop is CASSWWTPNTEAFF. The CDR3 DNA reads as TGTGCCAGCAGCTGGTGGACACCTAACACTGAAGCTTTCTTT. The rearrangement links TRBV7-9 to TRBJ1-1; a possible D gene is TRBD1 (5 bases). The V and J ends lost 4 bases and 2 bases respectively, with 11 bases between them. The CDR3 totals 14 residues. Germline CDR1 SEHNR, CDR2 FQNEAQ (reference sequence).

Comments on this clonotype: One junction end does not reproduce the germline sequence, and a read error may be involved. This chain's CDR3 is CASNPTGTTDTQFF. CDR3 in DNA: TGTGCCAGCAATCCCACAGGGACCACAGATACGCAGTTTTTT. The chain couples TRBV12-3 or TRBV12-4 to TRBJ2-3; TRBD1 is a possible D gene (6 bases). The CDR3 consists of 14 residues.

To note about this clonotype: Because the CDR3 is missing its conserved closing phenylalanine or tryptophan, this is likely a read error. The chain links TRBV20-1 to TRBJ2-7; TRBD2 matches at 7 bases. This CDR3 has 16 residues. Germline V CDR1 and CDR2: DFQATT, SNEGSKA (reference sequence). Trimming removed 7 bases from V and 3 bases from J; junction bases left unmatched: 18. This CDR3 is CSDTSLTQRDLYEQYS. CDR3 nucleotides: TGCAGTGACACATCTTTGACTCAGCGGGACCTCTACGAGCAGTACTCC.

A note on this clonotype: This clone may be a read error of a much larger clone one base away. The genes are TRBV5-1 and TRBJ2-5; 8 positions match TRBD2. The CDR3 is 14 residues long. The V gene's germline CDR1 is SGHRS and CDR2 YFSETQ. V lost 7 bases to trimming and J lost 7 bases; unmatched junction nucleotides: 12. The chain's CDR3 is CASCSTSGRGTQYF. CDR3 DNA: TGCGCCAGCTGTAGTACTAGCGGAAGGGGGACCCAGTACTTC.

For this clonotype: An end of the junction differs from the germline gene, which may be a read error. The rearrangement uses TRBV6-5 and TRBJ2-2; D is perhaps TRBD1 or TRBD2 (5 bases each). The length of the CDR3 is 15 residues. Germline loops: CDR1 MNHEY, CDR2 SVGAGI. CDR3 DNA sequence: TGTGCCAGCGGTTACGGGATGGGGCAAACCGGGGAACTGTTTTTC. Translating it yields CASGYGMGQTGELFF.

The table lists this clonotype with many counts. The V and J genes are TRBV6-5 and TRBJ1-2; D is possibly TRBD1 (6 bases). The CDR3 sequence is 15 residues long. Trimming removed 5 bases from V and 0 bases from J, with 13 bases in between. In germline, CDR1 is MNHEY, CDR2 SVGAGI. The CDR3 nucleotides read TGTGCCAGCAGTACAGGACAGTGGACTAACTATGGCTACACCTTC. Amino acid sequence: CASSTGQWTNYGYTF.

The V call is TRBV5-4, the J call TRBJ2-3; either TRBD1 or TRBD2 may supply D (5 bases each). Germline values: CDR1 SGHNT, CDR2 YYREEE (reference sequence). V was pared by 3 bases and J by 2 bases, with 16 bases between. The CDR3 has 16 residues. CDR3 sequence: CASSWSPGRLTDTQYF. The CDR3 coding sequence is TGTGCCAGCAGCTGGTCACCGGGACGACTCACAGATACGCAGTATTTT.

The CDR3 region is CSTKLAGNTDTQYF. The CDR3 DNA sequence: TGCAGTACTAAACTAGCGGGCAACACAGATACGCAGTATTTT. V and J are TRBV20-1 and TRBJ2-3; 9 nucleotides agree with TRBD2. The CDR3 length is 14 residues. After removal of 8 bases from V and 2 bases from J, the junction contained 8 bases not matched to a gene. Germline-derived CDR1 and CDR2 are DFQATT and SNEGSKA (reference sequence).

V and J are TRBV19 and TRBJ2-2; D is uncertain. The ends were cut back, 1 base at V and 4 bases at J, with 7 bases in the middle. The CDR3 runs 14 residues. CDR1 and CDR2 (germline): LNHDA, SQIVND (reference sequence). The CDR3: CASSIGPTTGELFF. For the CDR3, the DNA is TGTGCCAGTAGTATAGGACCGACCACCGGGGAGCTGTTTTTT.

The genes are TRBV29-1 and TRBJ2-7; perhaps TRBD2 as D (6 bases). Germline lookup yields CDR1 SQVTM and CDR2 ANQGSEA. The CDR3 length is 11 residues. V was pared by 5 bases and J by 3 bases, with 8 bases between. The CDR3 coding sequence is TGCAGCGTTCATAGCGGCTACGAGCAGTACTTC. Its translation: CSVHSGYEQYF.

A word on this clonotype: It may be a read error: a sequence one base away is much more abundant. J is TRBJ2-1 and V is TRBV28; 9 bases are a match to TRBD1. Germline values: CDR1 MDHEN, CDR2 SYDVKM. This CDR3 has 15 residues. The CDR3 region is CASSPPTGGYNGQFF. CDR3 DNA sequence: TGTGCCAGCAGTCCTCCGACAGGGGGATACAATGGGCAGTTCTTC. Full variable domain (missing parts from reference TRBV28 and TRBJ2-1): DVKVTQSSRYLVKRTGEKVFLECVQDMDHENMFWYRQDPGLGLRLIYFSYDVKMKEKGDIPEGYSVSREKKERFSLILESASTNQTSMYLCASSPPTGGYNGQFFGPGTRLTVL.

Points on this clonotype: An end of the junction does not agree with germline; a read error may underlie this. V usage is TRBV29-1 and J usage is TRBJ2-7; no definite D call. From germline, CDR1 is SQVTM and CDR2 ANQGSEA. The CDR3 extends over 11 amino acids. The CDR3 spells CSVECAYEQYF. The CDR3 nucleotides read TGCAGCGTTGAGTGTGCCTACGAGCAGTATTTC.

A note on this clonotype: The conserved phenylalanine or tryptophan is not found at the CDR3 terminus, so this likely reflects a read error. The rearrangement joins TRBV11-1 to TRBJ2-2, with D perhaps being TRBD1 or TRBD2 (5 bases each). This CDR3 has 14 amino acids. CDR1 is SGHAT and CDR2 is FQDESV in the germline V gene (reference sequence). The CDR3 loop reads CTSSYTSGTGDLFY. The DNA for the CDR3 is TGTACCAGCAGTTATACTAGTGGCACCGGGGACCTGTTTTAT.

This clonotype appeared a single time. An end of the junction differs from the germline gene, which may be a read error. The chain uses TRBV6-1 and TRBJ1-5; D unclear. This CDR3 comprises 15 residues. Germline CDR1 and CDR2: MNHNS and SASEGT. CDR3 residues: CASIELREGSRPQHF. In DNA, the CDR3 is TGTGCCAGCATTGAATTACGGGAGGGTTCTCGCCCCCAGCATTTT.

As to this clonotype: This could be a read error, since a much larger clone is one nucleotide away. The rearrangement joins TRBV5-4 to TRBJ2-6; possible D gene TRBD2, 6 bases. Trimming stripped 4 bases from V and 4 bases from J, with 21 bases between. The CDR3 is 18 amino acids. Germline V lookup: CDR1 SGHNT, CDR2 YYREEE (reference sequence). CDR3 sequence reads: CASSQLVGGSGGANVLTF. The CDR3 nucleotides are TGTGCCAGCAGCCAACTAGTGGGAGGATCAGGGGGGGCCAACGTCCTGACTTTC.

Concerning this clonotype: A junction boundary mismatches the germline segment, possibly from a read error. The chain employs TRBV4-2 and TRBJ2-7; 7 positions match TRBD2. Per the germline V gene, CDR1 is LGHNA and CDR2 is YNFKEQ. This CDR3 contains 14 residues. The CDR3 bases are TGTGCCTGGAGCCAAGAAGGGAGGGCCTACGAGCACTACTTC. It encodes CAWSQEGRAYEHYF.

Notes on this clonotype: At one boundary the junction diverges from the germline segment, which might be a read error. The CDR3 DNA reads as TGTGCCAGCGGTTTCCTAGTGGGCACAGATACGCAGTATTTT. Its translation is CASGFLVGTDTQYF. This chain links TRBV28 with TRBJ2-3; D is unresolved. Germline assignment: CDR1 MDHEN and CDR2 SYDVKM. This CDR3 contains 14 residues.

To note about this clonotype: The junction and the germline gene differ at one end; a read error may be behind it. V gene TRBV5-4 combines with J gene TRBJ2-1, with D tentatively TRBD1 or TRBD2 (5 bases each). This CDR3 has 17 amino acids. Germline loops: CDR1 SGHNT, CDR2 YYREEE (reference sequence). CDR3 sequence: CASSLALGGGYDNKQFF. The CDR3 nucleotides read TGTGCCAGCAGCTTGGCCCTTGGGGGTGGCTACGACAATAAGCAGTTCTTC.

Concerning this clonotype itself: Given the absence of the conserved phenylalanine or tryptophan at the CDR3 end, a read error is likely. The CDR3 reads CASTVPLEQFY. The CDR3 nucleotides read TGTGCCAGCACCGTCCCCTTGGAGCAGTTCTAC. The rearrangement joins TRBV6-8 to TRBJ2-1; D gene unclear. V was cut by 7 bases and J by 10 bases, with 11 bases left in between. Germline V gene sequence: CDR1 MNHGY, CDR2 SAAAGT. CDR3 length: 11 amino acids.

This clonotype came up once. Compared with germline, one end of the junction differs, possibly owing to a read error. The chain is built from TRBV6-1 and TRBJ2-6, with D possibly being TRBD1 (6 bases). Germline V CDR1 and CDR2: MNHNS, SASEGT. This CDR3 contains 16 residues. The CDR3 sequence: CASSPEGVTGANALSF. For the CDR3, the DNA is TGTGCCAGCAGCCCTGAGGGGGTGACTGGGGCCAACGCCCTGTCTTTC.

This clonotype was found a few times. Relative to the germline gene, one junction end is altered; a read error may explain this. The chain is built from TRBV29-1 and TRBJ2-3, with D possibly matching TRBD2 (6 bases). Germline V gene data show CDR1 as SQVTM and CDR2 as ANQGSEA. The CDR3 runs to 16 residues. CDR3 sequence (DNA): TGCAGCGTCGTAATAACCGACTACACTAGCACAGATAAGCAGTATTTT. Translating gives CSVVITDYTSTDKQYF.

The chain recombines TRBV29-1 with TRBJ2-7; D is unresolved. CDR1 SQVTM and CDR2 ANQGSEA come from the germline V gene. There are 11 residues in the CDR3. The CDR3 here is CSTLERGEQYF. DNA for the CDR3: TGCAGTACTCTAGAACGCGGTGAGCAGTACTTC.

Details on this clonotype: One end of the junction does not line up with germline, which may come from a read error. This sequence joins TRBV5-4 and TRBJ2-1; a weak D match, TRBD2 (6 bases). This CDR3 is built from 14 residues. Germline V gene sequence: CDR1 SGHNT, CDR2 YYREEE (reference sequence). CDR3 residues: CASNLGGTYNEQFF. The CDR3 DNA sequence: TGTGCCAGCAACTTGGGCGGGACCTACAATGAGCAGTTTTTC. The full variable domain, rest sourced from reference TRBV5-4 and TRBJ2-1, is ETGVTQSPTHLIKTRGQQVTLRCSSQSGHNTVSWYQQALGQGPQFIFQYYREEENGRGNFPPRFSGLQFPNYSSELNVNALELDDSALYLCASNLGGTYNEQFFGPGTRLTVL.